The next 31 T cell receptor beta chains were all read from a single sample in a study of blood T cell repertoires in COVID-19. Clones were read by immunoSEQ multiplex PCR, and TCRdb kept only the in-frame ones, dropping some. The repertoire holds about 280,000 clones, with 88% as singletons. Sequencing input: PBMCs or T cells enriched from blood (not recorded which). These receptors all stem from a woman aged 55-70 years in a cohort exposed to, infected with or recovered from COVID-19 (not recorded which).

The chain combines TRBV6-5 with TRBJ1-5; 9 nucleotides match TRBD1. This CDR3 has 14 residues. V dropped 6 bases and J dropped 4; count of bases not matched to a gene: 4. The V gene's germline CDR1 is MNHEY and CDR2 SVGAGI. The CDR3 nucleotides are TGTGCCAGCAGCGGGACAGGGATGAATCAGCCCCAGCATTTT. Its protein product is CASSGTGMNQPQHF.

The chain links TRBV6-6 to TRBJ2-7, with TRBD1 as a possible D gene (6 bases). This CDR3 is built from 15 residues. V lost 0 bases and J 5 bases, leaving 14 bases between the germline ends. From germline, CDR1 is MNHNY and CDR2 SVGAGI (reference sequence). CDR3 bases: TGTGCCAGCAGTTACTCCGGGACATCTAGCAACGAGCAGTACTTC. Residues: CASSYSGTSSNEQYF.

This clone was counted once. The gene calls are TRBV7-2 and TRBJ1-6; the match to TRBD1 covers 8 bases. The CDR3 spans 16 residues. Germline trimming cut 5 bases from V and 4 bases from J; bases unmatched to any gene: 7. CDR1 SGHTA and CDR2 FQGNSA come from the germline V gene. The CDR3 here is CASSGRTGQYNSPLHF. The CDR3 DNA is TGTGCCAGCAGCGGGAGGACAGGGCAATATAATTCACCCCTCCACTTT.

The chain has TRBV6-2 or TRBV6-3 and TRBJ2-3, with D possibly being TRBD2 (6 bases). With 0 bases removed from V and 0 bases from J, the gap between germline ends came to 16 bases. Germline lookup yields CDR1 MNHEY and CDR2 SVGEGT. This CDR3 comprises 18 residues. The CDR3 reads CASSYSILSSESTDTQYF. CDR3 bases: TGTGCCAGCAGTTACTCTATTCTTTCTAGCGAGAGCACAGATACGCAGTATTTT.

This chain links TRBV28 with TRBJ2-7; the D gene is possibly TRBD2 (6 bases). With 7 bases removed from V and 7 bases from J, the gap between germline ends came to 23 bases. CDR1 MDHEN and CDR2 SYDVKM come from the germline V gene. This CDR3 contains 15 residues. CDR3 nucleotide sequence: TGTGCCAGCACCTTATGGAGGACGGGGGTGGGAGAGCAGTACTTC. This encodes CASTLWRTGVGEQYF.

This clone has only one observation. The chain has TRBV7-9 and TRBJ2-1; 7 bases line up with TRBD2. The CDR3 is 15 residues long. Unmatched junction bases numbered 5, after V lost 2 bases and J lost 4 bases. The germline CDR1 and CDR2 sequences are SEHNR and FQNEAQ (reference sequence). CDR3 residues: CASSLSGMGYNEQFF. Here the CDR3 DNA reads TGTGCCAGCAGCTTAAGCGGGATGGGATACAATGAGCAGTTCTTC.

The chain uses TRBV30 and TRBJ1-6; D remains ambiguous. With 3 bases removed from V and 2 bases from J, the gap between germline ends came to 11 bases. Germline V CDR1 and CDR2: GTSNPN, SVGIG (reference sequence). The CDR3 has 15 residues. The CDR3 DNA reads as TGTGCCTGGAGCGCACGCGGGACCTATAATTCACCCCTCCACTTT. Protein sequence: CAWSARGTYNSPLHF.

This clone was picked up one time. V is TRBV5-1 and J is TRBJ1-5; TRBD1 aligns across 7 bases. The CDR3 spans 14 residues. Trimming at V came to 3 bases and at J to 1 base, leaving 1 base not matched to a gene. Germline assignment: CDR1 SGHRS and CDR2 YFSETQ. For the CDR3, the DNA is TGCGCCAGCAGCTCGGGACAGAGCAATCAGCCCCAGCATTTT. Translation: CASSSGQSNQPQHF.

V and J are TRBV6-2 or TRBV6-3 and TRBJ1-2, with a possible D match to TRBD1 (6 bases). This CDR3 spans 16 amino acids. Germline values: CDR1 MNHEY, CDR2 SVGEGT. The V and J ends lost 2 bases and 5 bases respectively, with 18 bases between them. The CDR3 sequence: CASSYTPSDRSYGYTF. The CDR3 DNA reads as TGTGCCAGCAGTTACACACCCTCGGACAGATCTTATGGCTACACCTTC.

The rearrangement uses TRBV28 and TRBJ2-7; 15 nucleotides match TRBD2. CDR3 length: 18 amino acids. Germline trimming cut 6 bases from V and 6 bases from J; bases unmatched to any gene: 15. From germline, CDR1 is MDHEN and CDR2 SYDVKM. This chain's CDR3 is CASRIRTSGRAYLREQYF. The CDR3 DNA reads as TGTGCCAGCAGAATAAGGACTAGCGGGAGGGCCTATCTGCGCGAGCAGTACTTC.

The chain carries TRBV30 and TRBJ1-2, with D maybe TRBD1 (6 bases). Germline V gene sequence: CDR1 GTSNPN, CDR2 SVGIG (reference sequence). Between the trimmed V and J ends, which lost 2 bases and 3 bases, there was a span of 10 bases. This CDR3 has 13 amino acids. The CDR3 region is CAWSPDSDYGYTF. CDR3 bases: TGTGCCTGGAGTCCGGACAGCGACTATGGCTACACCTTC.

This chain's CDR3 is CASSLSPGSRTDTQYF. The CDR3 coding sequence is TGTGCCAGCAGCTTATCTCCGGGAAGCAGGACAGATACGCAGTATTTT. The chain uses TRBV7-3 and TRBJ2-3, with D perhaps TRBD2 (5 bases). Trimming removed 2 bases from V and 3 bases from J, with 15 bases in between. The V gene's germline CDR1 is SGHTA and CDR2 FQGTGA. This CDR3 is 16 amino acids long.

The rearrangement links TRBV7-3 to TRBJ2-7; D might be TRBD2 (5 bases). CDR1 and CDR2 (germline): SGHTA, FQGTGA. Trimming shortened V by 4 bases and J by 2 bases, and 12 bases separated the two germline ends. The CDR3 runs to 14 residues. CDR3 region: CASSSQPGTYEQYF. CDR3 in DNA: TGTGCCAGCAGCTCCCAGCCCGGGACCTACGAGCAGTACTTC.

The chain links TRBV20-1 to TRBJ1-2; D perhaps matches TRBD1 (5 bases). The germline V gene has CDR1 DFQATT and CDR2 SNEGSKA (reference sequence). V was clipped by 5 bases and J by 5 bases, with 9 bases between them. The CDR3 is 11 amino acids. CDR3 residues: CSAAAGYGYTF. CDR3 DNA sequence: TGCAGTGCTGCTGCAGGGTATGGCTACACCTTC.

This clone was detected a few times. V gene TRBV11-2 combines with J gene TRBJ1-2; D is ambiguous. Germline V CDR1 and CDR2: SGHAT, FQNNGV. Trimming shortened V by 1 base and J by 5 bases, and 5 bases separated the two germline ends. The CDR3 totals 12 residues. The CDR3 DNA reads as TGTGCCAGCAGCTTAGGAGGGTATGGCTACACCTTC. The encoded protein is CASSLGGYGYTF.

The chain is built from TRBV5-1 and TRBJ2-7, with a possible D match to TRBD2 (6 bases). Germline V CDR1 and CDR2: SGHRS, YFSETQ. The CDR3 is 15 residues long. V gave up 2 bases and J gave up 0 bases, with 12 bases separating them. Written as DNA, the CDR3 is TGCGCCAGCAGCTTAGAAGCGGGTAGCTCCTACGAGCAGTACTTC. This codes for CASSLEAGSSYEQYF.

Here the CDR3 reads CASTTLGGGRSYEQYF. The DNA for the CDR3 is TGTGCCAGCACCACCCTTGGGGGAGGACGATCCTACGAGCAGTACTTC. The gene calls are TRBV27 and TRBJ2-7, with D possibly matching TRBD2 (6 bases). With 7 bases removed from V and 1 base from J, the gap between germline ends came to 20 bases. Germline values: CDR1 MNHEY, CDR2 SMNVEV (reference sequence). CDR3 size: 16 residues.

The chain joins TRBV4-1 to TRBJ1-6; tentatively, D is TRBD1 (6 bases). Germline V lookup: CDR1 MGHRA, CDR2 YSYEKL. Trimming left V 3 bases short and J 7 bases short, with 13 bases between. The CDR3 totals 15 residues. The CDR3 region is CASSQRSGENSPLHF. The DNA of the CDR3 is TGCGCCAGCAGCCAGAGGTCAGGGGAGAATTCACCCCTCCACTTT.

The chain is built from TRBV2 and TRBJ1-5; maybe TRBD1 (6 bases). V was trimmed by 5 bases and J by 1 base, leaving 15 bases between them. This CDR3 has 16 amino acids. Germline V gene data show CDR1 as SNHLY and CDR2 as FYNNEI. The DNA for the CDR3 is TGTGCCAGCAGTTCAACCGGGACAAGAAGCAATCAGCCCCAGCATTTT. Protein: CASSSTGTRSNQPQHF.

The chain employs TRBV7-2 and TRBJ2-5; D is perhaps TRBD2 (6 bases). The CDR3 is 14 amino acids. Germline V gene lookup returns CDR1 SGHTA and CDR2 FQGNSA. Trimming took 1 base from V and 5 from J, leaving 11 bases between them. CDR3 bases: TGTGCCAGCAGCTTAGGGAGGGCGGGGGAGACCCAGTACTTC. The encoded protein is CASSLGRAGETQYF.

The rearrangement joins TRBV14 to TRBJ2-1; maybe TRBD1 (6 bases). Germline V gene sequence: CDR1 SGHDN, CDR2 FVKESK. The CDR3 totals 12 residues. V was cut by 4 bases and J by 6 bases, with 7 bases left in between. CDR3: CASSPGVNEQFF. The CDR3 DNA reads TGTGCCAGCAGCCCAGGGGTCAATGAGCAGTTCTTC.

The chain employs TRBV27 and TRBJ1-1, with D uncertain. The CDR3 is 15 amino acids. Germline loops: CDR1 MNHEY, CDR2 SMNVEV (reference sequence). V was cut by 0 bases and J by 5 bases, with 13 bases left in between. The CDR3 protein is CASSLSGYPLTEAFF. CDR3 DNA sequence: TGTGCCAGCAGTTTATCCGGGTACCCCTTGACTGAAGCTTTCTTT.

The V and J genes are TRBV29-1 and TRBJ2-1, with D tentatively TRBD2 (5 bases). Trimming cost V 3 bases and J 7 bases, with 19 bases left between them. Germline V lookup: CDR1 SQVTM, CDR2 ANQGSEA. The CDR3 spans 15 residues. CDR3 amino acids: CSVDAGEQFANEQFF. The CDR3 region has the DNA TGCAGCGTTGATGCTGGGGAGCAATTTGCTAATGAGCAGTTCTTC.

The genes are TRBV10-2 and TRBJ2-1; no reliable D call. Germline CDR1 is WSHSY and CDR2 is SAAADI. Trimming stripped 3 bases from V and 4 bases from J, with 4 bases between. The CDR3 has 12 amino acids. The CDR3 loop reads CASSDPYNEQFF. The CDR3 DNA reads TGCGCCAGCAGTGATCCATACAATGAGCAGTTCTTC.

The gene calls are TRBV7-8 and TRBJ2-3; the match to TRBD2 covers 7 bases. CDR1 is SGHVS, CDR2 FQNEAQ, per germline. V gave up 1 base and J gave up 1 base; unmatched junction bases: 8. There are 17 residues in the CDR3. The CDR3 loop reads CASSLGLSGIRTDTQYF. DNA of the CDR3: TGTGCCAGCAGCTTAGGACTAAGCGGGATACGCACAGATACGCAGTATTTT.

Only one count was recorded for this clone. The rearrangement links TRBV10-1 to TRBJ1-6; D is possibly TRBD1 (5 bases). Germline CDR1 WNHNN, CDR2 SYGVQD (reference sequence). V was pared by 2 bases and J by 9 bases, with 8 bases between. CDR3 length: 13 residues. This CDR3 is CASSETGGSPLHF. Here the CDR3 DNA reads TGCGCCAGCAGTGAGACAGGCGGTTCACCCCTCCACTTT.

The V gene is TRBV5-4, the J gene TRBJ1-5; 7 bases line up with TRBD1. The CDR3 is made up of 14 amino acids. Germline-derived CDR1 and CDR2 are SGHNT and YYREEE (reference sequence). V trimming: 4 bases; J trimming: 9 bases; junction bases outside the gene matches: 10. CDR3 sequence reads: CASSLQGRGGPQHF. The CDR3 bases are TGTGCCAGCAGCCTACAGGGGCGAGGGGGGCCCCAGCATTTT.

This clone was seen a single time. This chain links TRBV10-3 with TRBJ1-4; unclear D gene. CDR1 is ENHRY and CDR2 is SYGVKD in the germline V gene. V was pared by 0 bases and J by 7 bases, with 6 bases between. This CDR3 region has 13 residues. The CDR3 nucleotides are TGTGCCATCAGTGAGTCGAGCGTTGAAAAACTGTTTTTT. Translated, it gives CAISESSVEKLFF.

V and J are TRBV27 and TRBJ2-2; perhaps TRBD2 as D (6 bases). The CDR3 length is 17 residues. Per the germline V gene, CDR1 is MNHEY and CDR2 is SMNVEV (reference sequence). V was clipped by 4 bases and J by 8 bases, with 23 bases between them. The CDR3 coding sequence is TGTGCCAGCAGTTACCAGTTATTAGCGGAGGAGGTTGGGGAGCTGTTTTTT. This encodes CASSYQLLAEEVGELFF.

This clone was observed a single time. This chain uses TRBV5-1 with TRBJ1-4; no definite D call. This CDR3 region has 13 residues. Germline lookup yields CDR1 SGHRS and CDR2 YFSETQ. V gave up 4 bases and J gave up 4 bases, with 8 bases separating them. The CDR3 protein is CASSQQYNEKLFF. The CDR3 nucleotides read TGCGCCAGCAGCCAACAATATAATGAAAAACTGTTTTTT.

The chain uses TRBV10-3 and TRBJ2-1, with TRBD2 identical over 12 bases. The trim removed 10 bases at V and 9 bases at J, leaving 4 bases unmatched. The CDR3 sequence is 12 residues long. The germline V gene has CDR1 ENHRY and CDR2 SYGVKD. As DNA, the CDR3 is TGTGCCACTAGCGGGAGGGAAGGTGAGCAGTTCTTC. Translated, it gives CATSGREGEQFF.